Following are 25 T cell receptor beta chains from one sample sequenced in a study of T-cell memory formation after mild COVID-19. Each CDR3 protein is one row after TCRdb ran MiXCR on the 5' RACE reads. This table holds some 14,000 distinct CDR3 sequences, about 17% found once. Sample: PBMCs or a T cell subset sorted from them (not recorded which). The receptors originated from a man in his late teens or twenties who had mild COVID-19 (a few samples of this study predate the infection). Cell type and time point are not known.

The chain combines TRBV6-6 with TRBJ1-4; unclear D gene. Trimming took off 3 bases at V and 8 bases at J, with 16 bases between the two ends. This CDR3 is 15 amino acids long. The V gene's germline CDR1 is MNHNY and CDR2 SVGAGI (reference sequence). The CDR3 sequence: CASSYRVEWGEKLFF. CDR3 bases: TGTGCCAGCAGTTATAGGGTTGAATGGGGAGAAAAACTGTTTTTT.

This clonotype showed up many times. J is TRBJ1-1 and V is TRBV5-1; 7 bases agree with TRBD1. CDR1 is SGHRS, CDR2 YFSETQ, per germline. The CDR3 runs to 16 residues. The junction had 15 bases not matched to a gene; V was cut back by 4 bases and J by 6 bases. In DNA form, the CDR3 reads TGCGCCAGCAGCAGTCGTCCCGCAGGGGGGTACGCTGAAGCTTTCTTT. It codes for CASSSRPAGGYAEAFF.

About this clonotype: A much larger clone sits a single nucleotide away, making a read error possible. The CDR3 is CSALTGGGSNEQYF. The CDR3 DNA is TGCAGTGCTCTGACTGGCGGGGGGTCCAACGAGCAGTACTTC. J is TRBJ2-7 and V is TRBV20-1; TRBD2 matches 8 bases. With 5 bases clipped from V and 5 bases from J, the junction kept 11 bases outside the gene matches. Germline CDR1 is DFQATT and CDR2 is SNEGSKA (reference sequence). This CDR3 spans 14 amino acids.

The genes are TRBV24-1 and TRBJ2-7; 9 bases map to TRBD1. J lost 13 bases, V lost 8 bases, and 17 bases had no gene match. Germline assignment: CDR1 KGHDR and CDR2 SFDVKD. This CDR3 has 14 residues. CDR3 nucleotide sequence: TGTGCCACCATACTAGAGCCGGGACAGGGAGGGAAATACGTC. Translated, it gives CATILEPGQGGKYV.

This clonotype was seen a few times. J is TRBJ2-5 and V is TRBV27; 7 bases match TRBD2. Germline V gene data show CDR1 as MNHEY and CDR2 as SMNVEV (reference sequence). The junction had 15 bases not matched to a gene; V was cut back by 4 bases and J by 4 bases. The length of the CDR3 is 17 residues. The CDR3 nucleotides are TGTGCCAGCAGTTCCGCACGACTAGCACGACTTCCAGAGACCCAGTACTTC. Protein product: CASSSARLARLPETQYF.

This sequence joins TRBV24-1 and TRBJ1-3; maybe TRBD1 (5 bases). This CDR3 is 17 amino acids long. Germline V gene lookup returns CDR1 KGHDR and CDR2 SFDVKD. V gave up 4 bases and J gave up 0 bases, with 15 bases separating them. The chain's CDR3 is CATSDAPGTSSGNTIYF. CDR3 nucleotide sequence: TGTGCCACCAGTGACGCTCCGGGGACCAGCTCTGGAAACACCATATATTTT.

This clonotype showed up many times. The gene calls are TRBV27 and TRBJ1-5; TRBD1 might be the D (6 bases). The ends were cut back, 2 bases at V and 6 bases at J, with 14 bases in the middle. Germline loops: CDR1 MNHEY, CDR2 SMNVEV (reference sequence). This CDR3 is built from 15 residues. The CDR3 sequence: CASSLRGRGFQPQHF. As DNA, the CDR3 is TGTGCCAGCAGTTTAAGGGGCAGGGGTTTTCAGCCCCAGCATTTT.

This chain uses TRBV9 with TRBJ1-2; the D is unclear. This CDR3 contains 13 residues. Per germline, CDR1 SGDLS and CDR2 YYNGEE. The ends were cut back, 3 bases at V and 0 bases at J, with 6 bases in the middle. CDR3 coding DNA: TGTGCCAGCAGCGACGGATCTAACTATGGCTACACCTTC. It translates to CASSDGSNYGYTF.

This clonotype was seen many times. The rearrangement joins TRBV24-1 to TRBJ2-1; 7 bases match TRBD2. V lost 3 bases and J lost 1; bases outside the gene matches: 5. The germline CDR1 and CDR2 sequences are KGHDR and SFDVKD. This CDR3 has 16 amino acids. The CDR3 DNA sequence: TGTGCCACCAGTGATCCCCAGCGGGATTCCTACAATGAGCAGTTCTTC. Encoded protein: CATSDPQRDSYNEQFF.

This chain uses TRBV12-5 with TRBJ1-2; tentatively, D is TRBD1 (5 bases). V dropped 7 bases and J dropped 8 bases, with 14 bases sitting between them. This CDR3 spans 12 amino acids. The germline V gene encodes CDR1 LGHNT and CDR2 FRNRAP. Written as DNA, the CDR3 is TGTGCTAGTGCCACTCAATGGGGGGGCTACACCTTC. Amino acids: CASATQWGGYTF.

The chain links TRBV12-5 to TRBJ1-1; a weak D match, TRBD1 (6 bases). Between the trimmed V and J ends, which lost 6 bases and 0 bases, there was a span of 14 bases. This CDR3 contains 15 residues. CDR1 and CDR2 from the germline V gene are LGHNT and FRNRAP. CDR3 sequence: CASGLHRDLNTEAFF. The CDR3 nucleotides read TGTGCTAGTGGCCTTCACAGGGACTTGAACACTGAAGCTTTCTTT. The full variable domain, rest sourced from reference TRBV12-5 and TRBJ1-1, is DARVTQTPRHKVTEMGQEVTMRCQPILGHNTVFWYRQTMMQGLELLAYFRNRAPLDDSGMPKDRFSAEMPDATLATLKIQPSEPRDSAVYFCASGLHRDLNTEAFFGQGTRLTVV.

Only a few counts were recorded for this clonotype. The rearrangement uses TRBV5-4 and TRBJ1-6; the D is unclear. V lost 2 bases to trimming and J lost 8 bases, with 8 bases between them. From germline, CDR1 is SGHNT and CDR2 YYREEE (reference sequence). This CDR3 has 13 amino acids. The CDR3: CASSLQMDSPLHF. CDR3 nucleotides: TGTGCCAGCAGCTTACAGATGGATTCACCCCTCCACTTT.

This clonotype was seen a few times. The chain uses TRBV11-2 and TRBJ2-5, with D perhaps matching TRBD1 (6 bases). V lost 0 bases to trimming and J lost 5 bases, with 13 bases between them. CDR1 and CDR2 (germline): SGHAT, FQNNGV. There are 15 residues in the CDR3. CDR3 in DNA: TGTGCCAGCAGCTTAGATCACAGGGCGCACGAGACCCAGTACTTC. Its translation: CASSLDHRAHETQYF.

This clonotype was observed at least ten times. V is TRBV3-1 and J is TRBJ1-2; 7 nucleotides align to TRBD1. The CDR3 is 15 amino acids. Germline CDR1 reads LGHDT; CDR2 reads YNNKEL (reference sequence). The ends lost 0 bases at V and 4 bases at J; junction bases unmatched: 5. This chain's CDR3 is CASSQDYGTVYGYTF. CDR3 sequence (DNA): TGTGCCAGCAGCCAAGATTACGGGACAGTCTATGGCTACACCTTC.

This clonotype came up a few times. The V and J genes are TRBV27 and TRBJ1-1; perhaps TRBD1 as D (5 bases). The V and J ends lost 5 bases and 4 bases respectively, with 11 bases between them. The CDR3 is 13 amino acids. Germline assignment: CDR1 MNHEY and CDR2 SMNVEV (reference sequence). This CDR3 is CASSPPGGTEAFF. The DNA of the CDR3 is TGTGCCAGCAGTCCGCCGGGGGGCACTGAAGCTTTCTTT.

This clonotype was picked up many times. The CDR3 reads CASSHRWGSGTEAFF. The CDR3 DNA reads TGTGCCAGCAGCCACCGGTGGGGATCCGGCACTGAAGCTTTCTTT. V and J are TRBV11-1 and TRBJ1-1; D gene uncertain. The V gene lost 5 bases and the J gene lost 4 bases, with 17 bases spanning the gap. CDR3 length equals 15 residues. Germline loops: CDR1 SGHAT, CDR2 FQDESV (reference sequence). The variable domain in full, with the rest retrieved from reference TRBV11-1 and TRBJ1-1, is EAEVAQSPRYKITEKSQAVAFWCDPISGHATLYWYRQILGQGPELLVQFQDESVVDDSQLPKDRFSAERLKGVDSTLKIQPAELGDSAMYLCASSHRWGSGTEAFFGQGTRLTVV.

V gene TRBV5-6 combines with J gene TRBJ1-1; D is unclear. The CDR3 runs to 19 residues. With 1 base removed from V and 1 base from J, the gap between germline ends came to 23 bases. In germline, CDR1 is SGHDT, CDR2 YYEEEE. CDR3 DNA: TGTGCCAGCAGCTTGATCTTTCCTTGGGGTAACCTGGAGAACACTGAAGCTTTCTTT. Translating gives CASSLIFPWGNLENTEAFF.

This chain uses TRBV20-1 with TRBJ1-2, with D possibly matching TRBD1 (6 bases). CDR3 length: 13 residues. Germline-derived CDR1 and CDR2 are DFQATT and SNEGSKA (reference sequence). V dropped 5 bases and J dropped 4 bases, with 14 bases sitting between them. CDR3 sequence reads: CSALTDRRYGYTF. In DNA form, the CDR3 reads TGCAGTGCTCTGACCGACAGGCGCTATGGCTACACCTTC.

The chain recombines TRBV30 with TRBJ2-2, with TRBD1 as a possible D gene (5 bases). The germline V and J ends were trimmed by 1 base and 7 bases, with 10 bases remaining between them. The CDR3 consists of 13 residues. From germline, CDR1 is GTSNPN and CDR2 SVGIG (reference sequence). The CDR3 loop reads CAWSDMGHGELFF. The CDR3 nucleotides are TGTGCCTGGAGTGACATGGGGCACGGGGAGCTGTTTTTT.

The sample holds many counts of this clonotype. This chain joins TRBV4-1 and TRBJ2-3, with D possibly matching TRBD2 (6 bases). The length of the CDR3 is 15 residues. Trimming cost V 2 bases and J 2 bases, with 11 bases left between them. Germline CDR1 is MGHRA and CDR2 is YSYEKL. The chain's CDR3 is CASSQRGTSTDTQYF. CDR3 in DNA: TGCGCCAGCAGCCAACGCGGGACTTCCACAGATACGCAGTATTTT.

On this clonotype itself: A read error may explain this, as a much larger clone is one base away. The CDR3 DNA reads TGTGCCAGCAGCGTGACCGGGACAGGGGGCTTGACCAGGGAGCTGTTTTTT. As protein: CASSVTGTGGLTRELFF. The chain employs TRBV9 and TRBJ2-2; TRBD1 aligns across 12 bases. The CDR3 length is 17 residues. Germline values: CDR1 SGDLS, CDR2 YYNGEE. V lost 2 bases, J lost 9 bases, and 11 bases stayed unmatched.

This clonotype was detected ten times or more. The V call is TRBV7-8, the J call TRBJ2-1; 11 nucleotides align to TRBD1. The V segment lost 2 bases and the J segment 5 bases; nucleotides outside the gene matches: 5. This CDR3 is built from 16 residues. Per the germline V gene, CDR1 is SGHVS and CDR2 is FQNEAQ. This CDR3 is CASSLQGTGGNNEQFF. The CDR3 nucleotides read TGTGCCAGCAGCTTACAAGGGACAGGGGGTAACAATGAGCAGTTCTTC.

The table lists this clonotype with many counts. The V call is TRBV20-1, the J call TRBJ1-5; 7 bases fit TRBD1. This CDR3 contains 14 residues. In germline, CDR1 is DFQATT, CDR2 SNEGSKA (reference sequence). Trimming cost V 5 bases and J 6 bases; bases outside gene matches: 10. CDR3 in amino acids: CSAPRQGSVQPQHF. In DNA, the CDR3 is TGCAGTGCTCCGCGACAGGGTTCCGTTCAGCCCCAGCATTTT.

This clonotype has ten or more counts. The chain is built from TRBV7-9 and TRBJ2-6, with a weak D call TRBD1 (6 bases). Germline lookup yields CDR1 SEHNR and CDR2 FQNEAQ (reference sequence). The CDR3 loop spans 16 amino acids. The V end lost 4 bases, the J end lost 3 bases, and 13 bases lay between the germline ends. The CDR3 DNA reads TGTGCCAGCAGCTCGCACAGGGTGGTTGGGGCCAACGTCCTGACTTTC. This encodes CASSSHRVVGANVLTF.

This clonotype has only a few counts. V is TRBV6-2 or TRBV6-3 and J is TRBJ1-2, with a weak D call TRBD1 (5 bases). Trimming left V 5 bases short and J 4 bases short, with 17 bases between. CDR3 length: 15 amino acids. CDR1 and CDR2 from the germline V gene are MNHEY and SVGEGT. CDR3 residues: CASSGYRDVSYGYTF. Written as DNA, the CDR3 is TGTGCCAGCAGTGGATACCGGGACGTGAGCTATGGCTACACCTTC.